This record looks at one T cell receptor (beta chain) sequence and its context. The data derive from a study of blood T cell repertoires in COVID-19. Looking at the study overall: There were acute and convalescent COVID-19 samples, and they came from the United States, Italy and Spain. The cDNA or gDNA used as material had been derived from T cells, B-cell-depleted T cells, or PBMCs.

Under the authors' procedure: Reference gene primer amplification yielded estimated nucleated cell counts. TCRdb keeps only in-frame clones here, not all; method: immunoSEQ multiplex PCR. V and J calls and clone size are as listed in that table; D and trimming were resolved from the DNA. The data show some 150,000 clones, 70% to 85% seen once. This CDR3 has 15 residues. Unmatched junction bases numbered 3, after V lost 0 bases and J lost 1 base. Per the germline V gene, CDR1 is LGHDT and CDR2 is YNNKEL (reference sequence). Sequencing was done on a sample of peripheral blood. The chain couples TRBV3-1 (or the pseudogene TRBV3-2) to TRBJ2-7; 7 bases align to TRBD1. This receptor was taken from a woman between 45 and 60 years old with acute or convalescent COVID-19. In DNA form, the CDR3 reads TGTGCCAGCAGCCAAGATCAGGGACAGTCCTACGAGCAGTACTTC. It yields the protein CASSQDQGQSYEQYF.